What follows are 28 T cell receptor beta chains derived from one specimen sequenced in a study of T cells in localized non-small cell lung cancer. The table came from immunoSEQ multiplex PCR; TCRdb's copy has only in-frame clones and leaves some out. The top ten hold roughly 4.3% of the sample, which has about 92,000 clones, approximately 91% seen once. The sample here was PBMCs, taken before any cancer treatment. The receptors originated from a woman between 35 and 70 years old with stage II squamous cell lung carcinoma.

In the case of this clone: An end of the junction does not agree with germline; a read error may underlie this. Distinct nucleotide sequences in the sample also encode this CDR3. The rearrangement joins TRBV30 to TRBJ1-1; the D gene is possibly TRBD1 (6 bases). Germline V lookup: CDR1 GTSNPN, CDR2 SVGIG (reference sequence). The CDR3 consists of 14 residues. The CDR3 DNA reads as TGTGCCTGGAGTGTCCGGCAGGGGAACACTGAAGCCTTCTTT. This sequence encodes CAWSVRQGNTEAFF.

This chain connects TRBV7-9 to TRBJ1-2, with 7 bases that match TRBD1. The germline V gene encodes CDR1 SEHNR and CDR2 FQNEAQ (reference sequence). Losses at the gene ends were 5 bases for V and 8 bases for J; bases not matched to a gene: 11. This CDR3 has 14 residues. CDR3 in amino acids: CASSPSGQSVGYTF. The CDR3 DNA follows: TGTGCCAGCAGCCCTTCGGGACAGAGTGTCGGCTACACCTTC.

V gene TRBV19 combines with J gene TRBJ1-5; the D gene is possibly TRBD1 (5 bases). The V and J ends lost 7 bases and 1 base respectively, with 17 bases between them. Per the germline V gene, CDR1 is LNHDA and CDR2 is SQIVND (reference sequence). CDR3 length: 16 amino acids. This chain's CDR3 is CASKRISRQSNQPQHF. CDR3 sequence (DNA): TGTGCCAGTAAACGGATTTCAAGACAGAGCAATCAGCCCCAGCATTTT.

CDR3: CASSEGEAGGNEQFF. In DNA, the CDR3 is TGTGCCAGCAGTGAAGGGGAGGCAGGGGGTAATGAGCAGTTCTTC. The chain links TRBV6-1 to TRBJ2-1; a possible D gene is TRBD1 (7 bases). Trimming took off 1 base at V and 7 bases at J, with 14 bases between the two ends. Germline V gives CDR1 MNHNS, CDR2 SASEGT. The CDR3 runs to 15 residues.

V gene TRBV5-7 combines with J gene TRBJ1-2, with D perhaps matching TRBD1 (6 bases). TRBV5-7 is treated as an ORF (open reading frame) with a function not yet certain. The V end lost 4 bases, the J end lost 5 bases, and 15 bases lay between the germline ends. This CDR3 spans 14 amino acids. The CDR3 loop reads CASSLGGGIYGYTF. For the CDR3, the DNA is TGTGCCAGCAGCCTGGGGGGCGGGATATATGGCTACACCTTC.

V gene TRBV7-9 combines with J gene TRBJ1-4; 7 bases agree with TRBD1. CDR1 and CDR2 from the germline V gene are SEHNR and FQNEAQ (reference sequence). V gave up 4 bases and J gave up 2 bases; unmatched junction bases: 4. The CDR3 sequence is 15 residues long. CDR3 sequence reads: CASSSIQGTNEKLFF. The CDR3 DNA is TGTGCCAGCAGCTCAATACAGGGGACTAATGAAAAACTGTTTTTT. The full variable domain, its missing parts supplied by reference TRBV7-9 and TRBJ1-4, is DTGVSQNPRHKITKRGQNVTFRCDPISEHNRLYWYRQTLGQGPEFLTYFQNEAQLEKSRLLSDRFSAERPKGSFSTLEIQRTEQGDSAMYLCASSSIQGTNEKLFFGSGTQLSVL.

V and J are TRBV19 and TRBJ1-2, with a possible D match to TRBD1 (5 bases). Trimming removed 7 bases at V and 8 bases at J, with 17 bases between. The CDR3 runs 13 residues. The germline V gene has CDR1 LNHDA and CDR2 SQIVND (reference sequence). The CDR3 DNA reads as TGTGCCAGTAAGCTAGAACAGGCCCGGGGCTACACCTTC. Its translation: CASKLEQARGYTF.

This clone was detected once. The rearrangement joins TRBV6-5 to TRBJ1-2; D is uncertain. There are 12 residues in the CDR3. V shed 8 bases and J shed 5 bases, with 12 bases lying between them. Germline V CDR1 and CDR2: MNHEY, SVGAGI. CDR3 amino acids: CASAASGYGYTF. CDR3 coding DNA: TGTGCCAGCGCCGCATCGGGGTATGGCTACACCTTC.

This clone was found a few times. The chain carries TRBV9 and TRBJ2-1; D unresolved. V was cut by 0 bases and J by 0 bases, with 10 bases left in between. Looked up from germline, CDR1 is SGDLS and CDR2 is YYNGEE. The CDR3 runs 16 residues. CDR3 in DNA: TGTGCCAGCAGCGTAGACCCAGCGAGCTCCTACAATGAGCAGTTCTTC. It specifies CASSVDPASSYNEQFF.

This clone has a single count. The gene calls are TRBV27 and TRBJ2-3; D gene uncertain. This CDR3 has 15 residues. Trimming stripped 2 bases from V and 7 bases from J, with 16 bases between. Germline V gene lookup returns CDR1 MNHEY and CDR2 SMNVEV (reference sequence). Here the CDR3 reads CASSLESGFVYTQYF. As DNA, the CDR3 is TGTGCCAGCAGTTTAGAATCCGGGTTCGTATATACGCAGTATTTT.

This sequence joins TRBV6-5 and TRBJ2-1; the D is unclear. The germline CDR1 and CDR2 sequences are MNHEY and SVGAGI. The CDR3 loop spans 13 amino acids. V lost 0 bases and J lost 5, with 5 bases in between. This CDR3 reads CASSYSYDNEQFF. CDR3 nucleotide sequence: TGTGCCAGCAGTTACTCCTACGACAATGAGCAGTTCTTC.

V and J are TRBV6-6 and TRBJ2-3, with TRBD2 identical over 13 bases. The V gene end was trimmed by 7 bases and the J gene end by 4 bases; junction bases not matched to a gene: 8. Germline loops: CDR1 MNHNY, CDR2 SVGAGI (reference sequence). The CDR3 is 16 amino acids. The CDR3 protein is CASTRGLAGFPDTQYF. CDR3 nucleotide sequence: TGTGCCAGCACACGGGGACTAGCGGGGTTCCCAGATACGCAGTATTTT.

CDR3: CASSPPGVMNYGYTF. DNA for the CDR3: TGTGCCAGCAGCCCACCGGGCGTGATGAACTATGGCTACACCTTC. V and J are TRBV5-8 and TRBJ1-2; unclear D gene. The germline V gene has CDR1 SGHTS and CDR2 YDEGEE. This CDR3 contains 15 residues. V was pared by 4 bases and J by 2 bases, with 15 bases between. The whole variable domain, filled in from reference TRBV5-8 and TRBJ1-2, reads EAGVTQSPTHLIKTRGQQATLRCSPISGHTSVYWYQQALGLGLQFLLWYDEGEERNRGNFPPRFSGRQFPNYSSELNVNALELEDSALYLCASSPPGVMNYGYTFGSGTRLTVV.

The genes are TRBV19 and TRBJ2-7; no clear D. The germline V gene has CDR1 LNHDA and CDR2 SQIVND (reference sequence). CDR3 length: 14 amino acids. Trimming removed 9 bases from V and 3 bases from J, with 18 bases in between. The CDR3 DNA reads TGTGCCAGCGGCTCGGACCGATCAGGCTACGAGCAGTACTTC. Translating it yields CASGSDRSGYEQYF.

The CDR3, as DNA: TGTGCCAGCTCGCTTGACAACACCCTAGGGGCAGATACGCAGTATTTT. Translation: CASSLDNTLGADTQYF. This chain links TRBV18 with TRBJ2-3; perhaps TRBD1 as D (5 bases). V dropped 6 bases and J dropped 4 bases, with 20 bases sitting between them. CDR1 is KGHSH, CDR2 LQKENI, per germline. This CDR3 has 16 residues.

V usage is TRBV2 and J usage is TRBJ1-2, with D hard to call. CDR1 is SNHLY, CDR2 FYNNEI, per germline. The CDR3 has 16 residues. The V and J ends lost 4 bases and 0 bases respectively, with 15 bases between them. This CDR3 is CASSGERGLANYGYTF. CDR3 DNA: TGTGCCAGCAGTGGGGAACGAGGTCTAGCTAACTATGGCTACACCTTC.

Worth noting for this clone: A junction end diverges from the germline sequence, so it may reflect a read error. This chain uses TRBV7-7 with TRBJ1-2, with unresolved D. The CDR3 consists of 18 residues. Germline V gene lookup returns CDR1 SSHAT and CDR2 FNYEAQ (reference sequence). The chain's CDR3 is CASSPERPHYLICYGYTF. Here the CDR3 DNA reads TGTGCTAGCAGCCCCGAACGACCTCACTACTTAATCTGCTATGGCTACACCTTC. The entire variable domain, with the rest obtained from reference TRBV7-7 and TRBJ1-2, is as follows: GAGVSQSPRYKVTKRGQDVTLRCDPISSHATLYWYQQALGQGPEFLTYFNYEAQPDKSGLPSDRFSAERPEGSISTLTIQRTEQRDSAMYRCASSPERPHYLICYGYTFGSGTRLTVV.

V and J are TRBV6-5 and TRBJ1-5; D gene unclear. Per germline, CDR1 MNHEY and CDR2 SVGAGI. Deletions cut 2 bases from V and 1 base from J, with 6 bases between. The CDR3 spans 14 residues. CDR3 coding DNA: TGTGCCAGCAGTTACGGTCAGAGCAATCAGCCCCAGCATTTT. Its protein product is CASSYGQSNQPQHF.

The chain joins TRBV2 to TRBJ2-5; no clear D gene. Germline V lookup: CDR1 SNHLY, CDR2 FYNNEI. This CDR3 spans 13 amino acids. The V end lost 5 bases, the J end lost 0 bases, and 7 bases lay between the germline ends. DNA for the CDR3: TGTGCCAGCAGTTCCCGGAACCAAGAGACCCAGTACTTC. Its protein product is CASSSRNQETQYF.

The chain employs TRBV6-5 and TRBJ2-5, with TRBD2 matching over 11 bases. CDR3 length: 15 residues. CDR1 MNHEY and CDR2 SVGAGI come from the germline V gene. V shed 7 bases, J shed 2 bases, and the junction held 6 bases outside the gene matches. The CDR3 DNA reads as TGTGCCAGCACCAAGGGACTAGCGGTTCAAGAGACCCAGTACTTC. Translated, it gives CASTKGLAVQETQYF.

The chain carries TRBV11-1 and TRBJ2-3, with a possible D match to TRBD2 (6 bases). CDR1 and CDR2 from the germline V gene are SGHAT and FQDESV (reference sequence). CDR3 length equals 14 residues. Trimming pared 8 bases from V and 5 bases from J, leaving 17 bases between. CDR3 DNA sequence: TGTGCCAGCGCTGGGTGGGACTCTGAAGATACGCAGTATTTT. This codes for CASAGWDSEDTQYF.

The rearrangement links TRBV9 to TRBJ1-1; D not resolved. The germline V gene has CDR1 SGDLS and CDR2 YYNGEE. This CDR3 is 13 amino acids long. With 1 base removed from V and 8 bases from J, the gap between germline ends came to 12 bases. Here the CDR3 DNA reads TGTGCCAGCAGCGTATCCTTGTTCGGGGAAGCTTTCTTT. It is translated as CASSVSLFGEAFF.

The rearrangement links TRBV28 to TRBJ1-6; D may be TRBD1 (5 bases). V lost 3 bases to trimming and J lost 11 bases, with 11 bases between them. Per germline, CDR1 MDHEN and CDR2 SYDVKM. This CDR3 region has 13 residues. The CDR3, as DNA: TGTGCCAGCAGTTTTGACAGAATCACACCCCTCCACTTT. Translated: CASSFDRITPLHF.

The V gene is TRBV5-1, the J gene TRBJ1-1, with D unresolved. V was clipped by 0 bases and J by 4 bases, with 13 bases between them. Germline V gives CDR1 SGHRS, CDR2 YFSETQ. The CDR3 consists of 15 residues. The CDR3: CASSLDGHISTEAFF. The CDR3 coding sequence is TGCGCCAGCAGCTTGGACGGGCATATAAGCACTGAAGCTTTCTTT.

The chain combines TRBV28 with TRBJ2-5, with 7 bases aligning to TRBD1. Per germline, CDR1 MDHEN and CDR2 SYDVKM. Trimming removed 6 bases from V and 4 bases from J; junction bases left unmatched: 8. The CDR3 sequence is 14 residues long. The CDR3 reads CASSLGQGVETQYF. In nucleotides, the CDR3 is TGTGCCAGCAGCTTGGGGCAGGGGGTAGAGACCCAGTACTTC.

This chain connects TRBV27 to TRBJ2-7; 7 positions agree with TRBD1. This CDR3 contains 13 residues. V lost 3 bases and J lost 5; bases outside the gene matches: 4. Germline V lookup: CDR1 MNHEY, CDR2 SMNVEV (reference sequence). The DNA of the CDR3 is TGTGCCAGCAGTTTGACAGGGTGGAACGAGCAGTACTTC. Residues: CASSLTGWNEQYF.

This clone was observed a single time. The rearrangement links TRBV11-3 to TRBJ2-1, with 9 bases fitting TRBD1. Germline-derived CDR1 and CDR2 are SGHNT and YENEEA. V lost 5 bases to trimming and J lost 10 bases; unmatched junction nucleotides: 9. The CDR3 has 14 amino acids. This CDR3 is CASSQKTGGNEQFF. CDR3 in DNA: TGTGCCAGCAGCCAAAAGACAGGGGGGAACGAGCAGTTCTTC. Combining the CDR3 with reference TRBV11-3 and TRBJ2-1 gives the whole variable domain EAGVVQSPRYKIIEKKQPVAFWCNPISGHNTLYWYLQNLGQGPELLIRYENEEAVDDSQLPKDRFSAERLKGVDSTLKIQPAELGDSAVYLCASSQKTGGNEQFFGPGTRLTVL.

This clone was found once. This sequence joins TRBV10-3 and TRBJ1-5, with 7 bases matching TRBD1. The V segment lost 7 bases and the J segment 3 bases; nucleotides outside the gene matches: 6. The CDR3 length is 14 residues. Looked up from germline, CDR1 is ENHRY and CDR2 is SYGVKD. DNA for the CDR3: TGTGCCATCAAAGGTCAGGGGGACAATCAGCCCCAGCATTTT. It codes for CAIKGQGDNQPQHF.